The 14 T cell receptor beta chains below all came from one sample that was sequenced in a study of T-cell reconstitution after alpha-beta-depleted transplantation in children. Unique molecular identifiers were incorporated during preparation of the TCRbeta library. Via MiXCR, TCRdb re-called the PCR reads, giving one row per CDR3 protein. Here the sample spans a few hundred thousand distinct CDR3 sequences, 9.7% being singletons. The sequencing here drew on PBMCs from the stem cell graft donor, taken from the stem cell graft. These receptors came from a human donor who donated a stem cell graft to a child with SCID.

This clonotype was counted at least ten times. The chain carries TRBV29-1 and TRBJ1-1; 9 nucleotides align to TRBD1. The CDR3 consists of 14 residues. Germline CDR1 is SQVTM and CDR2 is ANQGSEA. Trimming at V came to 2 bases and at J to 5 bases, leaving 6 bases not matched to a gene. As DNA, the CDR3 is TGCAGCGTTGAAACCGGGACAGGGCTGACTGAAGCTTTCTTT. Amino acid sequence: CSVETGTGLTEAFF.

CDR3 DNA: TGCGCCAGCAGCATGGACGGGGTCTCTAATCAGCCCCAGCATTTT. Residues: CASSMDGVSNQPQHF. The rearrangement links TRBV5-1 to TRBJ1-5; D is uncertain. Trimming removed 4 bases at V and 4 bases at J, with 15 bases between. There are 15 residues in the CDR3. CDR1 is SGHRS and CDR2 is YFSETQ in the germline V gene.

In its sample, this clonotype was seen a few times. The V and J genes are TRBV11-2 and TRBJ1-1; D gene ambiguous. The CDR3 is 15 amino acids. Germline loops: CDR1 SGHAT, CDR2 FQNNGV. V was pared by 3 bases and J by 1 base, with 12 bases between. The DNA for the CDR3 is TGTGCCAGCAGCTTGGTCTGGGGTGGGAACACTGAAGCTTTCTTT. Its protein is CASSLVWGGNTEAFF. Full variable domain (missing parts from reference TRBV11-2 and TRBJ1-1): EAGVAQSPRYKIIEKRQSVAFWCNPISGHATLYWYQQILGQGPKLLIQFQNNGVVDDSQLPKDRFSAERLKGVDSTLKIQPAKLEDSAVYLCASSLVWGGNTEAFFGQGTRLTVV.

This clonotype has at least ten counts. V gene TRBV5-1 combines with J gene TRBJ1-5; D not resolved. Trimming pared 0 bases from V and 10 bases from J, leaving 11 bases between. The germline gives CDR1 SGHRS, CDR2 YFSETQ. This CDR3 is built from 13 residues. The CDR3 is CASSLEPGRPQHF. CDR3 DNA sequence: TGCGCCAGCAGCTTGGAACCGGGGAGACCCCAGCATTTT.

This clonotype was detected ten times or more. The J gene is TRBJ2-3, the V gene TRBV27; TRBD2 is a possible D gene (5 bases). Germline loops: CDR1 MNHEY, CDR2 SMNVEV (reference sequence). Trimming took off 8 bases at V and 2 bases at J, with 14 bases between the two ends. CDR3 length: 14 residues. The CDR3 is CASGEDSLTDTQYF. In DNA, the CDR3 is TGTGCCAGCGGAGAGGACTCGCTCACAGATACGCAGTATTTT.

This clonotype was seen many times. The rearrangement joins TRBV24-1 to TRBJ2-1; no clear D gene. This CDR3 comprises 16 residues. The V gene's germline CDR1 is KGHDR and CDR2 SFDVKD. V gave up 4 bases and J gave up 3 bases, with 15 bases separating them. The DNA for the CDR3 is TGTGCCACCAGTGACCCGGGCTGGTCCGGCTACAATGAGCAGTTCTTC. The encoded protein is CATSDPGWSGYNEQFF.

This clonotype came up many times. The chain recombines TRBV7-7 with TRBJ2-5; D gene uncertain. The CDR3 runs 15 residues. Trimming removed 1 base at V and 0 bases at J, with 9 bases between. The germline gives CDR1 SSHAT, CDR2 FNYEAQ (reference sequence). The CDR3 DNA reads as TGTGCCAGCAGCTTAGGTTTGCAATACCAAGAGACCCAGTACTTC. This codes for CASSLGLQYQETQYF.

This clonotype was detected many times. The genes are TRBV5-1 and TRBJ1-1; TRBD1 might be the D (5 bases). CDR1 and CDR2 from the germline V gene are SGHRS and YFSETQ. The V end lost 0 bases, the J end lost 3 bases, and 15 bases lay between the germline ends. The CDR3 is made up of 16 amino acids. The CDR3 DNA sequence: TGCGCCAGCAGCTTGGGGTCAGGGCGAATCGACACTGAAGCTTTCTTT. Its protein is CASSLGSGRIDTEAFF. The complete variable domain, with remaining parts taken from reference TRBV5-1 and TRBJ1-1, reads KAGVTQTPRYLIKTRGQQVTLSCSPISGHRSVSWYQQTPGQGLQFLFEYFSETQRNKGNFPGRFSGRQFSNSRSEMNVSTLELGDSALYLCASSLGSGRIDTEAFFGQGTRLTVV.

This clonotype was counted many times. The rearrangement uses TRBV24-1 and TRBJ2-2, with D possibly being TRBD1 (6 bases). Trimming pared 9 bases from V and 5 bases from J, leaving 12 bases between. Germline CDR1 KGHDR, CDR2 SFDVKD. The CDR3 is 13 amino acids. CDR3 sequence: CATGGQRTGELFF. DNA of the CDR3: TGTGCCACCGGAGGACAGAGGACCGGGGAGCTGTTTTTT.

Concerning this clonotype: One base away lies a much larger clone, so this may be a sequencing read error. The CDR3 sequence is CAGSLIPGQGATQYF. CDR3 sequence (DNA): TGTGCCGGCAGTTTAATACCGGGACAGGGGGCGACCCAGTACTTC. The rearrangement links TRBV28 to TRBJ2-5; TRBD1 matches at 12 bases. Germline V CDR1 and CDR2: MDHEN, SYDVKM. The CDR3 consists of 15 residues.

Comment on this clonotype: No conserved phenylalanine or tryptophan ends this CDR3, so it is likely a read error. The J gene is TRBJ2-2, the V gene TRBV14, with D perhaps TRBD2 (5 bases). Germline V gives CDR1 SGHDN, CDR2 FVKESK. V was trimmed by 1 base and J by 5 bases, leaving 11 bases between them. The CDR3 has 15 amino acids. CDR3 in DNA: TGTGCCAGCAGCCAAGTGCGGGTGGGGACCGGGGAGCTGTTTATT. Its translation is CASSQVRVGTGELFI.

This clonotype was detected many times. The J gene is TRBJ2-1, the V gene TRBV5-1; TRBD1 aligns across 8 bases. This CDR3 has 15 amino acids. V shed 3 bases and J 2 bases; nucleotides not matched to a gene: 4. The germline V gene encodes CDR1 SGHRS and CDR2 YFSETQ. CDR3 sequence (DNA): TGCGCCAGCAGCTCCTCAGGGGGCACCTACAATGAGCAGTTCTTC. Its translation is CASSSSGGTYNEQFF.

This clonotype was seen ten or more times. The chain uses TRBV5-1 and TRBJ2-5; D gene unclear. Looked up from germline, CDR1 is SGHRS and CDR2 is YFSETQ. The V gene lost 8 bases and the J gene lost 1 base, with 15 bases spanning the gap. This CDR3 has 14 residues. CDR3 protein: CASSLSLSQETQYF. CDR3 bases: TGCGCCAGTTCCCTCTCCCTCTCCCAAGAGACCCAGTACTTC.

This clonotype has at least ten counts. The chain is built from TRBV20-1 and TRBJ2-1, with D maybe TRBD1 (5 bases). Per the germline V gene, CDR1 is DFQATT and CDR2 is SNEGSKA (reference sequence). CDR3 length: 15 residues. The ends were cut back, 6 bases at V and 0 bases at J, with 15 bases in the middle. The CDR3 DNA is TGCAGTGCAGGTAGACAGCCGAGCTCCTACAATGAGCAGTTCTTC. It yields the protein CSAGRQPSSYNEQFF.